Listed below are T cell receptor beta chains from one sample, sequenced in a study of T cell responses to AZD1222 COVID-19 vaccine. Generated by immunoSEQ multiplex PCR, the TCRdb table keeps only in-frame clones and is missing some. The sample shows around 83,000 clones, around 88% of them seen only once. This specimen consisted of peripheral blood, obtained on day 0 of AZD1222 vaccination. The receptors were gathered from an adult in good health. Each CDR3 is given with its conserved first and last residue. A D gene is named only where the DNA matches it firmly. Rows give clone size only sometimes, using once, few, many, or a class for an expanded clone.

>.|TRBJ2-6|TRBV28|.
CASSPLWWEFSGANVLTF
TGTGCCAGCAGTCCCCTTTGGTGGGAATTCTCTGGGGCCAACGTCCTGACTTTC
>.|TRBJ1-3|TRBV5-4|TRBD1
CASTRGGPSHSGNTIYF
TGTGCCAGCACCAGGGGGGGGCCCTCTCACTCTGGAAACACCATATATTTT
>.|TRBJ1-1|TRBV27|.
CASSLSMGRNTEAFF
TGTGCCAGCAGTTTATCGATGGGGAGGAACACTGAAGCTTTCTTT
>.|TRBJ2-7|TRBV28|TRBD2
CASTLFRTSGGNYEQYF
TGTGCCAGCACCCTCTTCAGGACTAGCGGGGGGAATTACGAGCAGTACTTC
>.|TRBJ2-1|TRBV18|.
CASSPQEEQFF
TGTGCCAGCTCACCTCAGGAGGAGCAGTTCTTC
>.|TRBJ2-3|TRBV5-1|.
CASTSAQGSDTQYF
TGCGCCAGCACCTCGGCACAGGGATCAGATACGCAGTATTTT
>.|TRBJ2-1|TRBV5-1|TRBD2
CASSLAASGTEQFF
TGCGCCAGCAGCTTGGCGGCTAGCGGGACTGAGCAGTTCTTC
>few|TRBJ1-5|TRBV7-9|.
CASSLAGVHQPQHF
TGTGCCAGCAGCTTAGCTGGGGTGCATCAGCCCCAGCATTTT
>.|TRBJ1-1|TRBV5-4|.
CASSLDLGRDTEAFF
TGTGCCAGCAGCTTGGACTTGGGGAGGGACACTGAAGCTTTCTTT
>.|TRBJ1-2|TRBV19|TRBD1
CASSVQTGGSYGYTF
TGTGCCAGTAGTGTCCAGACAGGGGGCAGCTATGGCTACACCTTC
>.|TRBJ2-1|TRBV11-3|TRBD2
CASSPSWSSSGGEQFF
TGTGCCAGCAGCCCCTCCTGGAGTAGTAGCGGGGGCGAGCAGTTCTTC
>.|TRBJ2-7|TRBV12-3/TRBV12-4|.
CASTRGPYEQYF
TGTGCCAGCACCCGCGGTCCATACGAGCAGTACTTC
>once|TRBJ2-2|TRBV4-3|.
CASSQGWYTGELFF
TGCGCCAGCAGCCAGGGCTGGTACACCGGGGAGCTGTTTTTT
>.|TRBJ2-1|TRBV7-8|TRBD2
CASSLGTSGRISYNEQFF
TGTGCCAGCAGCTTAGGGACTAGCGGGAGGATATCCTACAATGAGCAGTTCTTC
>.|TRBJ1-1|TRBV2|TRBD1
CASRVRGTESTEAFF
TGTGCCAGCAGAGTACGAGGGACAGAGAGTACTGAAGCTTTCTTT
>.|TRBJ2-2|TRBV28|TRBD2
CASNPSFYRGRARNTGELFF
TGTGCCAGCAACCCCTCCTTCTATCGCGGGAGGGCCAGAAACACCGGGGAGCTGTTTTTT
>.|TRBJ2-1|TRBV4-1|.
CASSQGLAAYNEQFF
TGCGCCAGCAGCCAAGGGTTGGCCGCCTACAATGAGCAGTTCTTC
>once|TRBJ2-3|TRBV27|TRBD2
CASSRSLSSGMDTQYF
TGTGCCAGCAGCCGTAGTCTGTCTAGCGGGATGGATACGCAGTATTTT
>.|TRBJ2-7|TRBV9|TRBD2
CASSGTSGSLHEQYF
TGTGCCAGTTCAGGGACTAGCGGGAGCCTCCACGAGCAGTACTTC
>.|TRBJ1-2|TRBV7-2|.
CASSLSAASYGYTF
TGTGCCAGCAGCTTATCGGCTGCTTCCTATGGCTACACCTTC
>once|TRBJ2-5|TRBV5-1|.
CASSLGGGWETQYF
TGCGCCAGCAGCTTGGGGGGAGGATGGGAGACCCAGTACTTC
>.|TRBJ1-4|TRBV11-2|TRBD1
CATSTGREKLFF
TGTGCCACTTCGACAGGGAGGGAAAAACTGTTTTTT
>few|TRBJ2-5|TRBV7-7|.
CASSSVGAPGETQYF
TGTGCTAGCAGCTCGGTGGGGGCGCCGGGTGAGACCCAGTACTTC
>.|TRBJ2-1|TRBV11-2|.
CASSLGGDEQFF
TGTGCCAGCAGCTTAGGAGGGGATGAGCAGTTCTTC
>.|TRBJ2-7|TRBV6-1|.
CASSASTLQGPTAHEQYF
TGTGCCAGCAGTGCCTCCACCCTACAGGGTCCCACCGCGCACGAGCAGTACTTC
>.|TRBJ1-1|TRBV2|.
CASSEEGGTEAFF
TGTGCCAGCAGTGAAGAAGGGGGCACTGAAGCTTTCTTT
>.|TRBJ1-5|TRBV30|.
CAWSVGGGGTGQPQHF
TGTGCCTGGAGTGTAGGCGGAGGGGGAACGGGTCAGCCCCAGCATTTT
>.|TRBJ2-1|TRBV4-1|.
CASSARANNEQFF
TGCGCCAGCAGCGCTCGAGCGAACAATGAGCAGTTCTTC
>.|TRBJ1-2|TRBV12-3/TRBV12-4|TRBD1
CASSLTGTYGYTF
TGTGCCAGCAGCTTGACAGGGACCTATGGCTACACCTTC
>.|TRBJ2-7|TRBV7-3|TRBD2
CASSLTLLGLAAPYEQYF
TGTGCCAGCAGCTTAACGCTCCTTGGACTAGCGGCGCCCTACGAGCAGTACTTC